This note documents a single T cell receptor beta chain sequence. This sample is drawn from a study of blood T cell repertoires in COVID-19. Germline V gene sequence: CDR1 SGHTA, CDR2 FQGTGA. Between the trimmed V and J ends, which lost 0 bases and 4 bases, there was a span of 6 bases. The CDR3 consists of 14 residues. Sequencing used immunoSEQ multiplex PCR; TCRdb keeps in-frame clones, though not all of them. The sample has about 75,000 clones, 75% to 90% seen once. This sequence originates from a human donor in a cohort sampled during active COVID-19. Sequencing used peripheral blood. This chain connects TRBV7-3 to TRBJ2-2, with D unresolved. In DNA form, the CDR3 reads TGTGCCAGCAGCTTAACCGCTACCACCGGGGAGCTGTTTTTT. Translated: CASSLTATTGELFF.